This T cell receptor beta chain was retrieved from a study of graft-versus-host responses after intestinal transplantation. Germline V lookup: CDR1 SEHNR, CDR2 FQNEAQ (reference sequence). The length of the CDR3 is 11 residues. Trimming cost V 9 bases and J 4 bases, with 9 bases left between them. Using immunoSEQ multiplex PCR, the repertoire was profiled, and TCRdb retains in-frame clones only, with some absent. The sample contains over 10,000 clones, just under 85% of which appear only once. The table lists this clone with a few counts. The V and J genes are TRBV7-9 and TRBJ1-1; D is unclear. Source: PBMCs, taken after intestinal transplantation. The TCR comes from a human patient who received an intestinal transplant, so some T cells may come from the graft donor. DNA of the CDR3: TGTGCCAGTCCGAAGGGCACTGAAGCTTTCTTT. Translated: CASPKGTEAFF.